Following are 6 T cell receptor beta chains from one sample sequenced in a study of cytomegalovirus exposure and HLA in healthy donors. It was with 60 Vbeta and 13 Jbeta primers that the PCR ran. This table comes from immunoSEQ multiplex PCR, and its TCRdb copy is limited to in-frame clones, with some not included. The sample has around 180,000 clones; roughly 70% are singletons. The sample was PBMCs. The receptors were sampled from a girl between 5 and 17 years old in good health and CMV-seronegative.

This clone was observed a few times. The chain links TRBV11-2 to TRBJ2-1; TRBD1 matches 7 bases. Germline assignment: CDR1 SGHAT and CDR2 FQNNGV. V lost 5 bases and J lost 13; bases outside the gene matches: 14. The CDR3 extends over 14 amino acids. The CDR3: CASSPGTAVGGQFF. DNA of the CDR3: TGTGCCAGCAGCCCTGGGACAGCGGTTGGAGGACAGTTCTTC.

The chain recombines TRBV6-5 with TRBJ2-1, with 13 nucleotides matching TRBD2. In germline, CDR1 is MNHEY, CDR2 SVGAGI. Trimming cost V 6 bases and J 7 bases; bases outside gene matches: 3. This CDR3 contains 14 residues. Written as DNA, the CDR3 is TGTGCCAGCAGCCCACTAGCGGGGGGGAATGAGCAGTTCTTC. This codes for CASSPLAGGNEQFF.

The gene calls are TRBV4-1 and TRBJ1-2, with no clear D. Germline V gene sequence: CDR1 MGHRA, CDR2 YSYEKL. CDR3 length equals 14 residues. V was pared by 0 bases and J by 6 bases, with 11 bases between. The CDR3 here is CASSQDRYAHGYTF. The CDR3 nucleotides read TGCGCCAGCAGCCAAGATCGGTACGCCCATGGCTACACCTTC.

The chain has TRBV5-1 and TRBJ2-1; 9 bases agree with TRBD2. Trimming cost V 4 bases and J 5 bases; bases outside gene matches: 7. The CDR3 sequence is 15 residues long. The germline V gene has CDR1 SGHRS and CDR2 YFSETQ. This CDR3 reads CASSVTAGGNNEQFF. The CDR3 DNA reads as TGCGCCAGCAGCGTAACAGCGGGGGGCAACAATGAGCAGTTCTTC.

This clone came up a few times. The chain combines TRBV18 with TRBJ1-6, with 7 nucleotides matching TRBD1. Trimming took 8 bases from V and 8 from J; bases not matched to a gene: 9. Looked up from germline, CDR1 is KGHSH and CDR2 is LQKENI. The CDR3 contains 14 residues. The CDR3 here is CASPPRQGYSPLHF. In DNA, the CDR3 is TGTGCCAGCCCCCCCCGACAGGGCTATTCACCCCTCCACTTT.

The genes are TRBV5-1 and TRBJ2-5; 14 nucleotides match TRBD2. Losses at the gene ends were 1 base for V and 4 bases for J; bases not matched to a gene: 9. CDR3 length: 18 residues. Germline assignment: CDR1 SGHRS and CDR2 YFSETQ. The CDR3 protein is CASSLQETSGGVAETQYF. The CDR3 region has the DNA TGCGCCAGCAGCTTGCAAGAGACTAGCGGGGGGGTGGCAGAGACCCAGTACTTC.